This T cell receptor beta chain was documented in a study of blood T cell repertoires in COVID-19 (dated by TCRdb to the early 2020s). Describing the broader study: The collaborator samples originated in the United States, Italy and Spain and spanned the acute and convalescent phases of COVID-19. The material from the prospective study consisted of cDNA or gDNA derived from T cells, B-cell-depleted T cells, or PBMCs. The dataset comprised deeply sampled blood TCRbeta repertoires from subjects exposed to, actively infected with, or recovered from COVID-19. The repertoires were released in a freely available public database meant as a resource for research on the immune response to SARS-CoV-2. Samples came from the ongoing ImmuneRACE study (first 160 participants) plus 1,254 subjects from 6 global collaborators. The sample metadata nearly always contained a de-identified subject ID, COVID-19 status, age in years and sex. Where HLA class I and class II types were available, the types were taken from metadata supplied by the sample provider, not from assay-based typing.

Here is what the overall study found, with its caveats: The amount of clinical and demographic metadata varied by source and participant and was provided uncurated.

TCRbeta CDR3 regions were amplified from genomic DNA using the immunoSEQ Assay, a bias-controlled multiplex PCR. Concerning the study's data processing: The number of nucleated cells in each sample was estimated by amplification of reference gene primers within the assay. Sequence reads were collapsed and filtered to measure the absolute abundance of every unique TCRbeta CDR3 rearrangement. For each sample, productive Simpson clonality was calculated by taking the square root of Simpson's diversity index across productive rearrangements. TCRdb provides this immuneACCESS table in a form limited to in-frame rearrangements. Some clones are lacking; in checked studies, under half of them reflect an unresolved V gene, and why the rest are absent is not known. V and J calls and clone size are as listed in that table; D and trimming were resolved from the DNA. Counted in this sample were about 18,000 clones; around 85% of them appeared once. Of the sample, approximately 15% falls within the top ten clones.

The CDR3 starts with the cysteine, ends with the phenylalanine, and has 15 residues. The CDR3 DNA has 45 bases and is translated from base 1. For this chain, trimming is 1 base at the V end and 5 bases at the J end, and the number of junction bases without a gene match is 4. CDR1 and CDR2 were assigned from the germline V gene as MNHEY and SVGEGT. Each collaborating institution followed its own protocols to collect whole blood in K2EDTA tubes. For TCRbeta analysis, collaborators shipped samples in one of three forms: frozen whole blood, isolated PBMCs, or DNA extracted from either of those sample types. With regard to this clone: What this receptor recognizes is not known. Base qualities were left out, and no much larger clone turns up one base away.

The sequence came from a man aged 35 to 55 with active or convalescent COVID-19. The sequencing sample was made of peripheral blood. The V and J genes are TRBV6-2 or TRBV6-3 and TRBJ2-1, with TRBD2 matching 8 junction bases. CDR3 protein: CASSYWRGDNNEQFF. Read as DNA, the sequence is TGTGCCAGCAGTTACTGGCGGGGGGACAACAATGAGCAGTTCTTC.